The clone carrying this TCR beta chain was seen a few times. Antigen unknown. The CDR3 has 15 amino acids. V shed 6 bases and J shed 2 bases, with 14 bases lying between them. Per the germline V gene, CDR1 is MNHEY and CDR2 is SMNVEV (reference sequence). The time point here: pretreatment peripheral blood. Urothelial carcinoma, locally advanced or metastatic, affected the patients. For each patient, 1 to 8 samples were obtained, pretreatment and on-treatment. The data were obtained in a study of PD-L1 blockade in urothelial cancer. Synthetic TCR analog templates were added to each PCR reaction. Clones were sequenced by immunoSEQ multiplex PCR, and TCRdb holds only the in-frame ones, with some missing. The data contain around 45,000 clones, around four fifths of them singletons. Study-level findings and limits: Having blood TCR clonality under the median before treatment predicted better survival.

This receptor was identified in a man between 50 and 59 years old with urothelial cancer. The V gene is TRBV27, the J gene TRBJ1-5; a possible D gene is TRBD1 (6 bases). The input for sequencing was PBMCs, taken around atezolizumab (anti-PD-L1) treatment. The CDR3 coding sequence is TGTGCCAGCAGCGCGAGGGGGGGGCGCAATCAGCCCCAGCATTTT. This translates into CASSARGGRNQPQHF.